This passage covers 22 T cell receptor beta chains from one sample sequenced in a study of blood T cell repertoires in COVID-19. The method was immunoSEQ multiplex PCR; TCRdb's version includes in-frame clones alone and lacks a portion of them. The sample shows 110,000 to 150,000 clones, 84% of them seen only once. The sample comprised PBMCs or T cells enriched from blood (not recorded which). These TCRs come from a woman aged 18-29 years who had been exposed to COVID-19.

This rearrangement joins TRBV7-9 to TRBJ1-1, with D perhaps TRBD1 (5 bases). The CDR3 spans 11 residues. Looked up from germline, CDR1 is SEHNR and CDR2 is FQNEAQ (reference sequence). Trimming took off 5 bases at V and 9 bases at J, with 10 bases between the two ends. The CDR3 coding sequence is TGTGCCAGCAGCGACAGACAGAAAGCTTTCTTT. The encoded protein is CASSDRQKAFF.

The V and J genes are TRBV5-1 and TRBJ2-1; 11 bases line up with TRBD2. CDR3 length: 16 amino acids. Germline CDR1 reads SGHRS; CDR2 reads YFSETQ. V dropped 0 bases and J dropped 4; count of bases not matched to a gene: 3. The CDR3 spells CASSLAGTSGYNEQFF. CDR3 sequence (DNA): TGCGCCAGCAGCTTGGCCGGGACTAGCGGATACAATGAGCAGTTCTTC.

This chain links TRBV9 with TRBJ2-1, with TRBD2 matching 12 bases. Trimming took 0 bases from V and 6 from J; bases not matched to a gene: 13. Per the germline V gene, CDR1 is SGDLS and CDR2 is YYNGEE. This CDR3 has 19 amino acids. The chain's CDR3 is CASSVESSGRAVGFNEQFF. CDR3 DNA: TGTGCCAGCAGCGTAGAATCTAGCGGGAGGGCCGTGGGTTTCAATGAGCAGTTCTTC.

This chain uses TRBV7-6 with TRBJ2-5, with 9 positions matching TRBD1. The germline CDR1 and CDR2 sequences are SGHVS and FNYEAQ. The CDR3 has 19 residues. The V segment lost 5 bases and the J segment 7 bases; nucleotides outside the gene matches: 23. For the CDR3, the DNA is TGTGCCAGCAGCACTTACAGGGGGCGCGGGCTACATGCAAGTGGGACCCAGTACTTC. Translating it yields CASSTYRGRGLHASGTQYF.

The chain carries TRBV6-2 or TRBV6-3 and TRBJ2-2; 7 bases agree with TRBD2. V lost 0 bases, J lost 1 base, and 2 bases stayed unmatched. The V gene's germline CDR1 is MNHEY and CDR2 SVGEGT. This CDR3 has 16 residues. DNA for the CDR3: TGTGCCAGCAGTTACTCATCTAGCGGGAACACCGGGGAGCTGTTTTTT. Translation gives CASSYSSSGNTGELFF.

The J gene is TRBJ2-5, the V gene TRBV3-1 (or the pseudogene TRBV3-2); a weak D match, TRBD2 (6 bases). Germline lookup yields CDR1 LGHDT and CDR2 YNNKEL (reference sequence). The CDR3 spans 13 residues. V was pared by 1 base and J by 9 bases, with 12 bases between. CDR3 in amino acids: CASSQVAAQAQYF. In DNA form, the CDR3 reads TGTGCCAGCAGCCAAGTAGCGGCCCAGGCCCAGTACTTC.

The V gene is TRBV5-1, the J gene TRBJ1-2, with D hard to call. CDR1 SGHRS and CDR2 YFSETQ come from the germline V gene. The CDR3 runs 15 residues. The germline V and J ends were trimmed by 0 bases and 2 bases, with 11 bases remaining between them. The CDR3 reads CASSLVLGRNYGYTF. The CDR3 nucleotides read TGCGCCAGCAGCTTGGTCCTCGGGAGAAACTATGGCTACACCTTC.

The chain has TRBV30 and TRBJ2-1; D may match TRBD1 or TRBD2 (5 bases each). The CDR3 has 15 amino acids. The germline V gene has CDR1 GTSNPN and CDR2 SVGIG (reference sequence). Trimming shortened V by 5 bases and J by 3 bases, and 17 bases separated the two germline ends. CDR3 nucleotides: TGTGCCTGGGAGGGGATGAAGCGTCGCTACAATGAGCAGTTCTTC. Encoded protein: CAWEGMKRRYNEQFF.

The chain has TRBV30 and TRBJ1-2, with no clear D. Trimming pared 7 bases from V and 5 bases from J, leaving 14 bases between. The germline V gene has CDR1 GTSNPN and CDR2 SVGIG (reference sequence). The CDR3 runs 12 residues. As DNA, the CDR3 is TGTGCCTCCCCGGTGTCCCCTTATGGCTACACCTTC. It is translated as CASPVSPYGYTF. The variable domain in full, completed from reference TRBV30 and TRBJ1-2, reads SQTIHQWPATLVQPVGSPLSLECTVEGTSNPNLYWYRQAAGRGLQLLFYSVGIGQISSEVPQNLSASRPQDRQFILSSKKLLLSDSGFYLCASPVSPYGYTFGSGTRLTVV.

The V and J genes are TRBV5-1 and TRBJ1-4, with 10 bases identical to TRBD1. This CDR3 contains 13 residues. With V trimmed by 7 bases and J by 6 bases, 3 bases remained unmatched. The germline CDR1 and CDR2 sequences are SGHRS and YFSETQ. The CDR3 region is CASAGTGDEKLFF. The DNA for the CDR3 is TGCGCCAGCGCCGGGACAGGGGATGAAAAACTGTTTTTT.

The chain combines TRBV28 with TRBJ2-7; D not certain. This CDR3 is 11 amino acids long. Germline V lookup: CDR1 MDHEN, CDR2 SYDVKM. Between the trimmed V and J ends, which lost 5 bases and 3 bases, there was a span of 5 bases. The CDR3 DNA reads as TGTGCCAGCAGTATCCTCTACGAGCAGTACTTC. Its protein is CASSILYEQYF. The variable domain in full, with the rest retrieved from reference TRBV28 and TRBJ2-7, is DVKVTQSSRYLVKRTGEKVFLECVQDMDHENMFWYRQDPGLGLRLIYFSYDVKMKEKGDIPEGYSVSREKKERFSLILESASTNQTSMYLCASSILYEQYFGPGTRLTVT.

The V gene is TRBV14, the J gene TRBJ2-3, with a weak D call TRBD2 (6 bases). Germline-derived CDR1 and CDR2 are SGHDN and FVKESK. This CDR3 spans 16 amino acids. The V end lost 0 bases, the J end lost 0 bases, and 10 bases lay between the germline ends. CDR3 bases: TGTGCCAGCAGCCAAGACCCCGGACTAAGCACAGATACGCAGTATTTT. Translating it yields CASSQDPGLSTDTQYF.

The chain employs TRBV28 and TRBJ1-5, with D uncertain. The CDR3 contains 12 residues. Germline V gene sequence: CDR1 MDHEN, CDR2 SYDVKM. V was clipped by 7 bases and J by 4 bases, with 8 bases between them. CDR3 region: CASTGRNQPQHF. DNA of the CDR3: TGTGCCAGCACAGGCCGAAATCAGCCCCAGCATTTT. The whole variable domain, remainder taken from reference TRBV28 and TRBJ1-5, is DVKVTQSSRYLVKRTGEKVFLECVQDMDHENMFWYRQDPGLGLRLIYFSYDVKMKEKGDIPEGYSVSREKKERFSLILESASTNQTSMYLCASTGRNQPQHFGDGTRLSIL.

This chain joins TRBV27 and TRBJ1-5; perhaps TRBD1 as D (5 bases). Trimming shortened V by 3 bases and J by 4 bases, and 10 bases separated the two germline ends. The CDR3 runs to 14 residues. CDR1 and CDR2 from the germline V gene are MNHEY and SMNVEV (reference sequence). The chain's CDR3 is CASSFQGGNQPQHF. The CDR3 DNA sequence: TGTGCCAGCAGTTTCCAGGGAGGGAATCAGCCCCAGCATTTT.

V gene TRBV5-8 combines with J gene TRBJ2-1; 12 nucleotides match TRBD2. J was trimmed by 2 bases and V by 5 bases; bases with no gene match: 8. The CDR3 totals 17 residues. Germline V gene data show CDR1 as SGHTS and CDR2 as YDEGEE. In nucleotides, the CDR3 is TGTGCCAGCAGAGAGACTAGCGGGAGAGTAGCCTACAATGAGCAGTTCTTC. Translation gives CASRETSGRVAYNEQFF.

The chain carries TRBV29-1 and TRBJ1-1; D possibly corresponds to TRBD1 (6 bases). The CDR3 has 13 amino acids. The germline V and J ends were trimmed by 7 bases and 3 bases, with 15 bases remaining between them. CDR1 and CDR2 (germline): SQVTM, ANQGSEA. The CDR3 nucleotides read TGCAGCGGGAGAGACAGGTATTACACTGAAGCTTTCTTT. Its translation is CSGRDRYYTEAFF.

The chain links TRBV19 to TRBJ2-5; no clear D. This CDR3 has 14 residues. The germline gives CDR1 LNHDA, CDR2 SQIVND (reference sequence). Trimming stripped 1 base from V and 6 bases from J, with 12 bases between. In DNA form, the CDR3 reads TGTGCCAGTAGTATAGTTGGGCGTAGACAGACCCAGTACTTC. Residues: CASSIVGRRQTQYF.

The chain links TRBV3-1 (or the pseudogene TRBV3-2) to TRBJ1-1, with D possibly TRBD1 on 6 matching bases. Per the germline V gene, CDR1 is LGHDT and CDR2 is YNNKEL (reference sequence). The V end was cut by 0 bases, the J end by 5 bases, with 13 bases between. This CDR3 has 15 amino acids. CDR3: CASSQDGRGGTEAFF. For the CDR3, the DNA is TGTGCCAGCAGCCAAGACGGCAGGGGTGGGACTGAAGCTTTCTTT.

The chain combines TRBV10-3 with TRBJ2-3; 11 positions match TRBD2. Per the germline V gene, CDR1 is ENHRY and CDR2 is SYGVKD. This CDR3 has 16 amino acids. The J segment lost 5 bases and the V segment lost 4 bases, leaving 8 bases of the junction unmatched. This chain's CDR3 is CAISAPTSGNLDTQYF. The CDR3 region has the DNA TGTGCCATCAGTGCCCCGACTAGCGGGAACCTAGATACGCAGTATTTT.

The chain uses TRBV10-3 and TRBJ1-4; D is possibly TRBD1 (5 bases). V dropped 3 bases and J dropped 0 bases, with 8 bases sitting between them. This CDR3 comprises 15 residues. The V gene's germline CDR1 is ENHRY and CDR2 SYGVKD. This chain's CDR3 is CAISDRVTTNEKLFF. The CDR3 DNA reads TGTGCCATCAGTGACAGGGTCACAACTAATGAAAAACTGTTTTTT.

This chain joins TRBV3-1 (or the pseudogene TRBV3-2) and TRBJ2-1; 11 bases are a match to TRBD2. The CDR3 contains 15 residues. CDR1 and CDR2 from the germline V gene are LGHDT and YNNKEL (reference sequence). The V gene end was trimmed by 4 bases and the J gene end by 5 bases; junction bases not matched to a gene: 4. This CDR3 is CASSLGLADDNEQFF. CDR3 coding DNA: TGTGCCAGCAGCCTGGGACTAGCGGATGACAATGAGCAGTTCTTC.

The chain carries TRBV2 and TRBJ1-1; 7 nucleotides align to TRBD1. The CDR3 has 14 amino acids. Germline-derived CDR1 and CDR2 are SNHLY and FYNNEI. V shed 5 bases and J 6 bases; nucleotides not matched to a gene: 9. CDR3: CASSSTGRIAEAFF. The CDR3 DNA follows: TGTGCCAGCAGTTCGACAGGGAGGATTGCTGAAGCTTTCTTT.